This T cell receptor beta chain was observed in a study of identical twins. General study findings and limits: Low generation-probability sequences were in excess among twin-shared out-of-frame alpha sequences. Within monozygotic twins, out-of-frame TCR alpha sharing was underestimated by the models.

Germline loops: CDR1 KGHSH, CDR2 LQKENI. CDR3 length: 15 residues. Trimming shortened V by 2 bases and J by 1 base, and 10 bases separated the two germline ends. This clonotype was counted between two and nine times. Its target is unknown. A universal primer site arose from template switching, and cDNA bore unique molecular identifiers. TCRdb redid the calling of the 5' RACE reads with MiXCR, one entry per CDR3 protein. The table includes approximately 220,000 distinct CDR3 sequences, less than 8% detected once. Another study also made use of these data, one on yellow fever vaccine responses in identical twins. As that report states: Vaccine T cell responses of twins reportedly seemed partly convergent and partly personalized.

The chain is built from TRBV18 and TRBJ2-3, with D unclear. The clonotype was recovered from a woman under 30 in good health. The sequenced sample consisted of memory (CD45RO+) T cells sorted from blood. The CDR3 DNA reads TGTGCCAGCTCACCAGATGAGTCGGGCACAGATACGCAGTATTTT. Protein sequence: CASSPDESGTDTQYF.